The T cell receptor beta chain described here comes from a study of cytomegalovirus exposure and HLA in healthy donors. Study at large: In terms of ancestry, the Caucasian-associated cluster contained roughly four fifths of the roughly 360 genotyped donors.

In regard to this clone: The antigen remains unidentified.

CDR1 and CDR2 (germline): SQVTM, ANQGSEA. The CDR3 runs 14 residues. V lost 5 bases, J lost 0 bases, and 12 bases lay in between. Primers for the PCR totalled 60 Vbeta and 13 Jbeta. Using immunoSEQ multiplex PCR, the repertoire was profiled, and TCRdb retains in-frame clones only, with some absent. Of under 200,000 clones listed, approximately 67% are singletons. Study results and caveats: Cytomegalovirus status was reportedly diagnosed by the classifier with high specificity and sensitivity.

Donors counted as nominally healthy when sampled, yet unrecorded immune exposures were likely. This TCR came from a man aged 40-49 years in good health and CMV-seronegative. The chain recombines TRBV29-1 with TRBJ2-3; a possible D gene is TRBD2 (5 bases). The sequenced material came from PBMCs. The CDR3 coding sequence is TGCAGCGTTATTAGCCGGACTAGCACAGATACGCAGTATTTT. It yields the protein CSVISRTSTDTQYF.